A single sample gave rise to the 3 T cell receptor beta chains below, sequenced in a study of blood T cell repertoires in COVID-19. The method was immunoSEQ multiplex PCR; TCRdb's version includes in-frame clones alone and lacks a portion of them. The sample consists of 150,000 to 200,000 clones, 76% of them appearing once. Sequenced input: PBMCs or T cells enriched from blood (not recorded which). These receptors originate from a woman aged 45-59 years with acute COVID-19.

This chain joins TRBV7-8 and TRBJ1-5; the D is unclear. The CDR3 runs 15 residues. V lost 2 bases and J lost 3, with 11 bases in between. Per the germline V gene, CDR1 is SGHVS and CDR2 is FQNEAQ. For the CDR3, the DNA is TGTGCCAGCAGCTTACGCCGGACTGACAATCAGCCCCAGCATTTT. Protein: CASSLRRTDNQPQHF.

This clone has ten or more counts. The chain carries TRBV6-4 and TRBJ2-7, with TRBD2 as a possible D gene (6 bases). Germline-derived CDR1 and CDR2 are MRHNA and SNTAGT. Trimming removed 4 bases from V and 9 bases from J, with 13 bases in between. This CDR3 has 12 amino acids. As DNA, the CDR3 is TGTGCCAGCAGTGGCGGAGGGAGAGGGCAGTACGTC. Its protein product is CASSGGGRGQYV.

This chain joins TRBV28 and TRBJ1-1; a weak D match, TRBD1 (6 bases). The CDR3 is 17 amino acids. Germline assignment: CDR1 MDHEN and CDR2 SYDVKM. Trimming cost V 5 bases and J 6 bases, with 25 bases left between them. The CDR3 region is CASSPQHITGLRAEAFF. The CDR3 DNA reads TGTGCCAGCAGTCCCCAACACATAACAGGGCTTCGGGCTGAAGCTTTCTTT.